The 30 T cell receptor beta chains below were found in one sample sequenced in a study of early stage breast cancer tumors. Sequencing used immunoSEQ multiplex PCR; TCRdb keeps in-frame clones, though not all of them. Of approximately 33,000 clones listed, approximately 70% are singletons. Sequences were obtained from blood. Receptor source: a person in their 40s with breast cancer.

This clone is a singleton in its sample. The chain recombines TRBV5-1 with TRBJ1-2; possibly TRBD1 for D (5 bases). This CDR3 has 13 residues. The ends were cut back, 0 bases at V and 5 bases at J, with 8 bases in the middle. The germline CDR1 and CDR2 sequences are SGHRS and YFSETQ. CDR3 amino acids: CASSLGGEYGYTF. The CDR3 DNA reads TGCGCCAGCAGCTTGGGGGGGGAATATGGCTACACCTTC.

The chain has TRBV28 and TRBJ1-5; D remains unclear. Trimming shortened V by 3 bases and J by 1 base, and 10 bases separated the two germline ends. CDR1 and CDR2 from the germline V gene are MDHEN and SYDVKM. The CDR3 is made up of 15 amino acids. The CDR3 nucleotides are TGTGCCAGCAGTTTCGCGTTCAGAAGCAATCAGCCCCAGCATTTT. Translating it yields CASSFAFRSNQPQHF.

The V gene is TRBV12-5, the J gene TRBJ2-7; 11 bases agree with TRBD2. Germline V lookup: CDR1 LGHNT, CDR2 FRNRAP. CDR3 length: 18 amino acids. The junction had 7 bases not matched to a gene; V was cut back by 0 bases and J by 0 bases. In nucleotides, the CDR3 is TGTGCTAGTGGTTTGGTACTGAGGGGACTAGCGGCCTCCTACGAGCAGTACTTC. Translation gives CASGLVLRGLAASYEQYF.

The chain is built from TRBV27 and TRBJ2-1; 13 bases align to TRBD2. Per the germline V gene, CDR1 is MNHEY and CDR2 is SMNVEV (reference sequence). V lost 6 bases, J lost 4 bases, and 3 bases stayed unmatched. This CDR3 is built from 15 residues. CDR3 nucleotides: TGTGCCAGCAGGAGGGGACTAGCGGGGTACAATGAGCAGTTCTTC. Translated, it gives CASRRGLAGYNEQFF.

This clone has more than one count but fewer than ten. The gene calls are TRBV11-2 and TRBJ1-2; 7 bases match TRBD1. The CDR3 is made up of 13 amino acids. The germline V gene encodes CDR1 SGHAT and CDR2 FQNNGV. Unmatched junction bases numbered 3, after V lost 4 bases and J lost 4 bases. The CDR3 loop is CASSSQGSYGYTF. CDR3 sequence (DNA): TGTGCCAGCAGCTCACAGGGGAGCTATGGCTACACCTTC.

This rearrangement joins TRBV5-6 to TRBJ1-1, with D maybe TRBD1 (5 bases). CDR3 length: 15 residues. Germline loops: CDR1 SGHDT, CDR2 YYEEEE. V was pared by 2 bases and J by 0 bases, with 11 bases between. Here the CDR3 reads CASSFYPGMNTEAFF. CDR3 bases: TGTGCCAGCAGCTTTTATCCAGGGATGAACACTGAAGCTTTCTTT.

For the CDR3, the DNA is TGTGCCAGTAGTATCAGAACAGGGGGATCGGAAGAGACCCAGTACTTC. It codes for CASSIRTGGSEETQYF. The V gene is TRBV19, the J gene TRBJ2-5, with TRBD1 matching over 8 bases. Per germline, CDR1 LNHDA and CDR2 SQIVND (reference sequence). The CDR3 is 16 residues long. V lost 3 bases to trimming and J lost 3 bases; unmatched junction nucleotides: 9.

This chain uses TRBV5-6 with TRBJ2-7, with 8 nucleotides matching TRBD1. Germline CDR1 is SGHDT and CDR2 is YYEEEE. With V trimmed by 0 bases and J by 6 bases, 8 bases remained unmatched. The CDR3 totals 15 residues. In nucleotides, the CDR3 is TGTGCCAGCAGCTTGGATCCAGGGGGCGTTCGCGAGCAGTACTTC. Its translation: CASSLDPGGVREQYF. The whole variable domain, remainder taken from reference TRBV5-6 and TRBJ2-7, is DAGVTQSPTHLIKTRGQQVTLRCSPKSGHDTVSWYQQALGQGPQFIFQYYEEEERQRGNFPDRFSGHQFPNYSSELNVNALLLGDSALYLCASSLDPGGVREQYFGPGTRLTVT.

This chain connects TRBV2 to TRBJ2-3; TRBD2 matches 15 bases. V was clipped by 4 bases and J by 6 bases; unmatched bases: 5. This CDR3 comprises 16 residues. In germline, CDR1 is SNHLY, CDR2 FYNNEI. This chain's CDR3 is CASSAGTSGGSDTQYF. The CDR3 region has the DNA TGTGCCAGCAGTGCGGGGACTAGCGGGGGGAGTGATACGCAGTATTTT.

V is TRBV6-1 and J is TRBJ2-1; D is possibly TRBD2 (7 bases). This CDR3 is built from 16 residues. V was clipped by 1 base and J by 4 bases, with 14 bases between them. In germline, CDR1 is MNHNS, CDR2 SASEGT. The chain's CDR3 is CASSEEGGALYNEQFF. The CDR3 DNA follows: TGTGCCAGCAGTGAAGAGGGGGGGGCCCTATACAATGAGCAGTTCTTC.

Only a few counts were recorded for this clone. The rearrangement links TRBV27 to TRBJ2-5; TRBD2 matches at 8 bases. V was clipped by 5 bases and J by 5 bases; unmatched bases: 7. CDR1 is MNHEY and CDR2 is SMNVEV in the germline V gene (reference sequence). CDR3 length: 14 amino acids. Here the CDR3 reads CASSPRTSGETQYF. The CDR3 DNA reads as TGTGCCAGCAGTCCACGAACTAGCGGCGAGACCCAGTACTTC.

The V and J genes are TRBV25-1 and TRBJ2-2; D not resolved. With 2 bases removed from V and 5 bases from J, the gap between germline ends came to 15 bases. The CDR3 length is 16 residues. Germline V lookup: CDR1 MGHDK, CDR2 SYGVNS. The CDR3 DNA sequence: TGTGCCAGCAGTGAAACGGTGTTTCTTTCTACCGGGGAGCTGTTTTTT. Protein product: CASSETVFLSTGELFF. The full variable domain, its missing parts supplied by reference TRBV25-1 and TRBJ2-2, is EADIYQTPRYLVIGTGKKITLECSQTMGHDKMYWYQQDPGMELHLIHYSYGVNSTEKGDLSSESTVSRIRTEHFPLTLESARPSHTSQYLCASSETVFLSTGELFFGEGSRLTVL.

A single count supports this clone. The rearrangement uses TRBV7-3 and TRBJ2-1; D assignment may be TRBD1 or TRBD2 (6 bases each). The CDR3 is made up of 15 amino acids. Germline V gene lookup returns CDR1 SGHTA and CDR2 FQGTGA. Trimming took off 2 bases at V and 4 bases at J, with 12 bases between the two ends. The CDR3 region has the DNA TGTGCCAGCAGCTTAGGAGGGGGAGTATACAATGAGCAGTTCTTC. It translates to CASSLGGGVYNEQFF.

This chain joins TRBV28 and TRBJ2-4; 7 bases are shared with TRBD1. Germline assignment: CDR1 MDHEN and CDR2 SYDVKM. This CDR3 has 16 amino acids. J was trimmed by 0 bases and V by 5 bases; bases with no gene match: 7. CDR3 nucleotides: TGTGCCAGCAGTGCCGGGACAGCGCTAGCCAAAAACATTCAGTACTTC. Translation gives CASSAGTALAKNIQYF.

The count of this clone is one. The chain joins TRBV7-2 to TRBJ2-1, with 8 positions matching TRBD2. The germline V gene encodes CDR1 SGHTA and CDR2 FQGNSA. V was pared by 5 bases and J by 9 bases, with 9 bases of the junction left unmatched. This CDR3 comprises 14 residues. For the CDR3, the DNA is TGTGCCAGCAGCAGGGTGCGGGAGGAAATTGAGCAGTTCTTC. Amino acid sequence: CASSRVREEIEQFF. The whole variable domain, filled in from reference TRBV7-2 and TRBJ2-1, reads GAGVSQSPSNKVTEKGKDVELRCDPISGHTALYWYRQSLGQGLEFLIYFQGNSAPDKSGLPSDRFSAERTGGSVSTLTIQRTQQEDSAVYLCASSRVREEIEQFFGPGTRLTVL.

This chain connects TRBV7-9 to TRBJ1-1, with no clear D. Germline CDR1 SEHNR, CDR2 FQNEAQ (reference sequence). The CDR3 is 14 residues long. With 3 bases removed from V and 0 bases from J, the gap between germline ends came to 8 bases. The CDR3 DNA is TGTGCCAGCAGCTTGGGCAGGTTGAACACTGAAGCTTTCTTT. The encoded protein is CASSLGRLNTEAFF.

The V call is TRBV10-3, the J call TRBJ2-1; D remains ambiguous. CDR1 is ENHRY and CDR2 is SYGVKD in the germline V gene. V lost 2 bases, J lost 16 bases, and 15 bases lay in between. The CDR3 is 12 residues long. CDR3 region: CAISERMGLGFF. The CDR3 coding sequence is TGTGCCATCAGTGAGCGTATGGGTCTGGGTTTCTTC.

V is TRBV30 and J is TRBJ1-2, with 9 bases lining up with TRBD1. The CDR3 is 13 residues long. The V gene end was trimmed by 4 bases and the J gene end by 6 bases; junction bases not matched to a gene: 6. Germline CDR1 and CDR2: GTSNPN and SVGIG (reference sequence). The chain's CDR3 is CAWTAGTGNGYTF. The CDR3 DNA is TGTGCCTGGACCGCCGGGACAGGGAATGGCTACACCTTC.

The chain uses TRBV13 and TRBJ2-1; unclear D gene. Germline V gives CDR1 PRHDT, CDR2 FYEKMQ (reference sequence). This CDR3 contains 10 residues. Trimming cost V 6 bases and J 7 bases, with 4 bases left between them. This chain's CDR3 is CASRRNEQFF. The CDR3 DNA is TGTGCCAGCAGAAGAAATGAGCAGTTCTTC. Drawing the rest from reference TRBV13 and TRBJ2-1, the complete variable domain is AAGVIQSPRHLIKEKRETATLKCYPIPRHDTVYWYQQGPGQDPQFLISFYEKMQSDKGSIPDRFSAQQFSDYHSELNMSSLELGDSALYFCASRRNEQFFGPGTRLTVL.

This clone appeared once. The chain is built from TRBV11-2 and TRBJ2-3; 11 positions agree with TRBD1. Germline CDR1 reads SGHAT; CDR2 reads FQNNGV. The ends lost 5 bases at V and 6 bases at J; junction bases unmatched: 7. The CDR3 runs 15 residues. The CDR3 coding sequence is TGTGCCAGCAGCCAAAGGGACAGGGGGTATGATACGCAGTATTTT. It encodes CASSQRDRGYDTQYF.

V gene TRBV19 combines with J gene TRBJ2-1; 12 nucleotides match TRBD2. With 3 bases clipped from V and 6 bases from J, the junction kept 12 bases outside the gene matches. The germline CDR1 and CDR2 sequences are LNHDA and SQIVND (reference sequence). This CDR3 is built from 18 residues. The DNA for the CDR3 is TGTGCCAGTAGTATGATGCCCCGACTAGCGGGAGAGGTCAATGAGCAGTTCTTC. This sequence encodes CASSMMPRLAGEVNEQFF. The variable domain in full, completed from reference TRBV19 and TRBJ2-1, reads DGGITQSPKYLFRKEGQNVTLSCEQNLNHDAMYWYRQDPGQGLRLIYYSQIVNDFQKGDIAEGYSVSREKKESFPLTVTSAQKNPTAFYLCASSMMPRLAGEVNEQFFGPGTRLTVL.

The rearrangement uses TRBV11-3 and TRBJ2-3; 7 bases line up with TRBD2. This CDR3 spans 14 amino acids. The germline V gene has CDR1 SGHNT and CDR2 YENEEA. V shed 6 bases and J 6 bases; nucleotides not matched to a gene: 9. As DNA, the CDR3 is TGTGCCAGCAGTTCGAGCGGGGCCGGCGATACGCAGTATTTT. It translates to CASSSSGAGDTQYF.

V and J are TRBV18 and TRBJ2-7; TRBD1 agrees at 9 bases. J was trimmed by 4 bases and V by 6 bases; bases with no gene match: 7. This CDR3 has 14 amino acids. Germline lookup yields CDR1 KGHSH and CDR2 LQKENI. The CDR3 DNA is TGTGCCAGCTCCCCCCGACAGGGGGGATACGAGCAGTACTTC. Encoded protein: CASSPRQGGYEQYF.

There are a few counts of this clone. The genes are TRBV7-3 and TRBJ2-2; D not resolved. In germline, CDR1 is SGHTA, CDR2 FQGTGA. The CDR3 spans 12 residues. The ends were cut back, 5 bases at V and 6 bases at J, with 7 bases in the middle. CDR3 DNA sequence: TGTGCCAGCAGCAAACCCTCCGGGGAGCTGTTTTTT. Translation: CASSKPSGELFF.

The CDR3 region has the DNA TGCAGCGGGGGGGGACAGGGTGATGGCTACACCTTC. Protein product: CSGGGQGDGYTF. V is TRBV29-1 and J is TRBJ1-2; 9 bases match TRBD1. Germline CDR1 SQVTM, CDR2 ANQGSEA. With V trimmed by 7 bases and J by 6 bases, 6 bases remained unmatched. This CDR3 contains 12 residues. The whole variable domain, remainder taken from reference TRBV29-1 and TRBJ1-2, is SAVISQKPSRDICQRGTSLTIQCQVDSQVTMMFWYRQQPGQSLTLIATANQGSEATYESGFVIDKFPISRPNLTFSTLTVSNMSPEDSSIYLCSGGGQGDGYTFGSGTRLTVV.

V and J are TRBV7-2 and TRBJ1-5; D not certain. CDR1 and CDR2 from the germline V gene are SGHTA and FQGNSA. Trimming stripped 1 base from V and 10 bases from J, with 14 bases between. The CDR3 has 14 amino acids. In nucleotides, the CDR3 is TGTGCCAGCAGCTTAGACGGTCCAGCAGTTCCCCAGCATTTT. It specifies CASSLDGPAVPQHF.

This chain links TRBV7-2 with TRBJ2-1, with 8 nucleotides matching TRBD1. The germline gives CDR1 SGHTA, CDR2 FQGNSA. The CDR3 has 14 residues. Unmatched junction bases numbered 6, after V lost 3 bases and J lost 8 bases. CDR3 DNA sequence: TGTGCCAGCAGCTTGGACAGGGTTTCGTATGAGCAGTTCTTC. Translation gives CASSLDRVSYEQFF.

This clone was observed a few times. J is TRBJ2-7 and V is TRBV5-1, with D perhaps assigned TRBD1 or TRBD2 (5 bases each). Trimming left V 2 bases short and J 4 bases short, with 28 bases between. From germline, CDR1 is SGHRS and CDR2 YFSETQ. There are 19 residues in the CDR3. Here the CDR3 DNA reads TGCGCCAGCAGCTTCAAATCACCCGGGACCATCCTAGCCTATTACGAGCAGTACTTC. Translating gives CASSFKSPGTILAYYEQYF.

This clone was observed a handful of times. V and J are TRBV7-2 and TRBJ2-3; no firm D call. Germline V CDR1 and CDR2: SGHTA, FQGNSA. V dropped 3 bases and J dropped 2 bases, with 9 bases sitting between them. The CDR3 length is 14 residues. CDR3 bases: TGTGCCAGCAGCTTGAGGACCATCACAGATACGCAGTATTTT. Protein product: CASSLRTITDTQYF.

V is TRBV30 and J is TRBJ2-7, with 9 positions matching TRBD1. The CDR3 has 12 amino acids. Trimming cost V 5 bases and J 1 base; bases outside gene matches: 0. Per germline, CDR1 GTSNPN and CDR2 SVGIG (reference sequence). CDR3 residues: CAWGQGSYEQYF. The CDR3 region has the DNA TGTGCCTGGGGACAGGGGTCCTACGAGCAGTACTTC.